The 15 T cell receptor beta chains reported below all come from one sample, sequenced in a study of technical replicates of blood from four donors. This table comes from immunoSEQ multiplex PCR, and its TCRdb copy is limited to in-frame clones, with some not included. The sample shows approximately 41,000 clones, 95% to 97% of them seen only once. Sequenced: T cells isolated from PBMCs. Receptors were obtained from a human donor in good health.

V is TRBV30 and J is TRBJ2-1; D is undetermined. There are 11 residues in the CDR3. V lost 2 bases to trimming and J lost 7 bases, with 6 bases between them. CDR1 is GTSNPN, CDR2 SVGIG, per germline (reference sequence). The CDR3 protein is CAWSKLNEQFF. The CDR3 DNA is TGTGCCTGGAGTAAACTTAATGAGCAGTTCTTC.

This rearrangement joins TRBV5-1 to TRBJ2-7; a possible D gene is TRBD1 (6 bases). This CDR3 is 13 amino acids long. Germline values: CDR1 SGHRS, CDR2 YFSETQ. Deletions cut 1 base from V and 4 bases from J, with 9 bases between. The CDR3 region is CASSLNRAYEQYF. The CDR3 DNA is TGCGCCAGCAGCTTGAACAGGGCTTACGAGCAGTACTTC.

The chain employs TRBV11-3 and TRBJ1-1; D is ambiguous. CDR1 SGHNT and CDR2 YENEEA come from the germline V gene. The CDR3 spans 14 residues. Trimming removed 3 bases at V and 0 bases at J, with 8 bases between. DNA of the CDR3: TGTGCCAGCAGCTTCGGGATAATGAACACTGAAGCTTTCTTT. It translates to CASSFGIMNTEAFF.

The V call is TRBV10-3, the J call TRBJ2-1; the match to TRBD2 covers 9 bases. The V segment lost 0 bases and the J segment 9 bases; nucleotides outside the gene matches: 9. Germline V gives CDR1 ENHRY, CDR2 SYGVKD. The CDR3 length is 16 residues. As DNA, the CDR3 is TGTGCCATCAGTGAGTCGTTTCTAGCGGGAAGGAGTGAGCAGTTCTTC. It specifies CAISESFLAGRSEQFF.

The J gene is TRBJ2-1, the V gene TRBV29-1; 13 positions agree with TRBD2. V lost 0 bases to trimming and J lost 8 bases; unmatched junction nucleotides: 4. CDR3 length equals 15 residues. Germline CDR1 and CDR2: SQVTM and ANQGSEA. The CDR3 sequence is CSVEDGLAGDDEQFF. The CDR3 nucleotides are TGCAGCGTTGAAGACGGACTAGCGGGAGATGATGAGCAGTTCTTC.

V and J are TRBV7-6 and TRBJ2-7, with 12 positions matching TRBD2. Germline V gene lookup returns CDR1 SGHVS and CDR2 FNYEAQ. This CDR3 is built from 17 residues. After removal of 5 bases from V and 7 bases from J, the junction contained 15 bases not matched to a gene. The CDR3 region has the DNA TGTGCCAGCAGCCCCGGGACTAGCGGGTTTGGCCACCGGGAGCAGTACTTC. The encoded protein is CASSPGTSGFGHREQYF. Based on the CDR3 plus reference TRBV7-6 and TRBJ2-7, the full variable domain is GAGVSQSPRYKVTKRGQDVALRCDPISGHVSLYWYRQALGQGPEFLTYFNYEAQQDKSGLPNDRFSAERPEGSISTLTIQRTEQRDSAMYRCASSPGTSGFGHREQYFGPGTRLTVT.

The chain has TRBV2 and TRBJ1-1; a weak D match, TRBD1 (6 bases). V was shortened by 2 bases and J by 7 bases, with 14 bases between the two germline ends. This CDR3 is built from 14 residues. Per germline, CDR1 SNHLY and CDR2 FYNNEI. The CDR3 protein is CASSEPAGTHEAFF. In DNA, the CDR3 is TGTGCCAGCAGTGAACCAGCCGGGACACATGAAGCTTTCTTT. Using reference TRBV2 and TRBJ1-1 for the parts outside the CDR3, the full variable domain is EPEVTQTPSHQVTQMGQEVILRCVPISNHLYFYWYRQILGQKVEFLVSFYNNEISEKSEIFDDQFSVERPDGSNFTLKIRSTKLEDSAMYFCASSEPAGTHEAFFGQGTRLTVV.

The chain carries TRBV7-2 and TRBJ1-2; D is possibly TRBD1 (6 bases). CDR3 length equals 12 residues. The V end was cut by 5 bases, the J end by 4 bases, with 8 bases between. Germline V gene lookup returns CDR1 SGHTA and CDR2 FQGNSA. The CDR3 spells CASSGQLYGYTF. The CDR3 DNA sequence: TGTGCCAGCAGCGGACAGCTCTATGGCTACACCTTC.

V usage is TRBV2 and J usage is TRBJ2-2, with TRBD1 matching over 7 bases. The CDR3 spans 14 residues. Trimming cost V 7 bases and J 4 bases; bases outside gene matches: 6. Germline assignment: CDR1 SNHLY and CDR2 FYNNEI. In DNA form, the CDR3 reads TGTGCCAGCATATCACAGGGGAGCACCGGGGAGCTGTTTTTT. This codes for CASISQGSTGELFF.

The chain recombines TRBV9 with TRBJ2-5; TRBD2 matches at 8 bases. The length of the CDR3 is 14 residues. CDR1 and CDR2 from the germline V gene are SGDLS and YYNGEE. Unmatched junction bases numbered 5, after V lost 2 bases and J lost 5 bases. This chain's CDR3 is CASSVGLATETQYF. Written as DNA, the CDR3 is TGTGCCAGCAGCGTCGGACTAGCTACGGAGACCCAGTACTTC. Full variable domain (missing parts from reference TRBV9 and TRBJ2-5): DSGVTQTPKHLITATGQRVTLRCSPRSGDLSVYWYQQSLDQGLQFLIQYYNGEERAKGNILERFSAQQFPDLHSELNLSSLELGDSALYFCASSVGLATETQYFGPGTRLLVL.

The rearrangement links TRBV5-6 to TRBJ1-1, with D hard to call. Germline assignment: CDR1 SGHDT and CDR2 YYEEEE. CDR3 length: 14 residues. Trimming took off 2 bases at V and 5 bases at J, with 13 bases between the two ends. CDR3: CASSFLQWRTEAFF. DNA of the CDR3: TGTGCCAGCAGCTTCTTACAGTGGAGGACTGAAGCTTTCTTT.

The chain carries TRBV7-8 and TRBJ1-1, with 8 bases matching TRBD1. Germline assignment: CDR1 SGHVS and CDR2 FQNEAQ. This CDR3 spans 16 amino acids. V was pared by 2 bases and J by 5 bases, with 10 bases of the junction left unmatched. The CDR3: CASSLSRTGRLTEAFF. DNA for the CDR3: TGTGCCAGCAGCTTATCTAGGACAGGGCGGTTGACTGAAGCTTTCTTT.

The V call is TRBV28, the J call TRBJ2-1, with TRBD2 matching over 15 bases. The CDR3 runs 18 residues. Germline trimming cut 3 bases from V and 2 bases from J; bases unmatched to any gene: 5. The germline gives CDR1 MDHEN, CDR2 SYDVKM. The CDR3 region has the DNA TGTGCCAGCAGTTTGTATGGACTAGCGGGAGGGGCCTACAATGAGCAGTTCTTC. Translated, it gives CASSLYGLAGGAYNEQFF.

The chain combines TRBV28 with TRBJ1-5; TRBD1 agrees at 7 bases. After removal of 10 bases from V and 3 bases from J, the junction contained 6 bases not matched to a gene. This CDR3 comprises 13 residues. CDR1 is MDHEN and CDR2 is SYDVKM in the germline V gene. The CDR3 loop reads CATRGQFNQPQHF. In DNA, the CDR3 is TGTGCCACCCGGGGACAGTTCAATCAGCCCCAGCATTTT.

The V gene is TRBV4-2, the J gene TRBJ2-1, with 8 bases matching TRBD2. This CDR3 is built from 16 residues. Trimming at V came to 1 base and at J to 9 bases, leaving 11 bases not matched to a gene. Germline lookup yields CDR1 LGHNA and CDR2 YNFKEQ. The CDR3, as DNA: TGTGCCAGCAGCCAAGCAAATGCGGGAGGCCCTCGTGAGCAGTTCTTC. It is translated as CASSQANAGGPREQFF.